These 14 T cell receptor beta chains came from one sample sequenced in a study of identical twins. TCRdb analysed the 5' RACE reads with MiXCR anew, one entry per CDR3 protein. The table lists more than 600,000 distinct CDR3 sequences, 18% of them singletons. The data were also submitted as part of a second study, on T cells expressing NK-cell markers.

The sample was PBMCs. The origin of the receptors is a woman aged 18-29 years in good health.

This clonotype was counted many times. The gene calls are TRBV4-2 and TRBJ1-2; a weak D match, TRBD1 (5 bases). Per germline, CDR1 LGHNA and CDR2 YNFKEQ. V shed 1 base and J shed 6 bases, with 9 bases lying between them. This CDR3 has 13 amino acids. CDR3 sequence reads: CASSQGREDGYTF. CDR3 sequence (DNA): TGTGCCAGCAGCCAAGGCAGGGAGGATGGCTACACCTTC.

The CDR3, as DNA: TGTGCCATCAGTGAAGCGGGACGGTACAATGAGCAGTTCTTC. It specifies CAISEAGRYNEQFF. V and J are TRBV10-3 and TRBJ2-1; 7 bases agree with TRBD2. CDR3 length: 14 amino acids. The germline V gene encodes CDR1 ENHRY and CDR2 SYGVKD. After removal of 3 bases from V and 4 bases from J, the junction contained 3 bases not matched to a gene.

This sequence joins TRBV7-9 and TRBJ2-3, with TRBD1 matching over 9 bases. V shed 6 bases, J shed 4 bases, and the junction held 8 bases outside the gene matches. The CDR3 has 15 amino acids. Germline V gene lookup returns CDR1 SEHNR and CDR2 FQNEAQ (reference sequence). The CDR3 nucleotides read TGTGCCAGCAGTATCAGGACAGGGGTGGCAGATACGCAGTATTTT. Translating it yields CASSIRTGVADTQYF.

This rearrangement joins TRBV10-3 to TRBJ2-6; unclear D gene. This CDR3 contains 14 residues. With 0 bases removed from V and 11 bases from J, the gap between germline ends came to 11 bases. Per germline, CDR1 ENHRY and CDR2 SYGVKD. This CDR3 reads CAISESMGLDVLTF. CDR3 in DNA: TGTGCCATCAGTGAGTCAATGGGATTGGACGTCCTGACTTTC.

The rearrangement links TRBV9 to TRBJ2-1, with TRBD2 as a possible D gene (6 bases). Germline CDR1 and CDR2: SGDLS and YYNGEE. V lost 7 bases, J lost 6 bases, and 17 bases lay in between. The length of the CDR3 is 14 residues. The DNA for the CDR3 is TGTGCCAGCGCAGACGGGAGAAGGGGCAATGAGCAGTTCTTC. This codes for CASADGRRGNEQFF.

This clonotype was picked up a small number of times. CDR3 DNA sequence: TGCGCCAGCAGCTTTGACGGGAATCAGCCCCAGCATTTT. This gives the protein CASSFDGNQPQHF. The chain has TRBV5-1 and TRBJ1-5; D gene unclear. The CDR3 covers 13 residues. CDR1 and CDR2 from the germline V gene are SGHRS and YFSETQ. Between the trimmed V and J ends, which lost 2 bases and 4 bases, there was a span of 7 bases.

The chain carries TRBV7-2 and TRBJ2-1, with D unclear. In germline, CDR1 is SGHTA, CDR2 FQGNSA. The CDR3 is 13 residues long. The ends were cut back, 1 base at V and 10 bases at J, with 11 bases in the middle. CDR3 DNA sequence: TGTGCCAGCAGCTTAGGAATAGGAAGCGAGCAGTTCTTC. It codes for CASSLGIGSEQFF.

CDR3 amino acids: CASSVNDGWDQPQHF. CDR3 DNA: TGTGCCAGCAGCGTGAATGACGGGTGGGATCAGCCCCAGCATTTT. The genes are TRBV9 and TRBJ1-5; D remains unclear. Germline values: CDR1 SGDLS, CDR2 YYNGEE. The ends were cut back, 2 bases at V and 5 bases at J, with 14 bases in the middle. The CDR3 loop spans 15 amino acids.

V usage is TRBV6-1 and J usage is TRBJ2-7; 7 bases map to TRBD1. Losses at the gene ends were 8 bases for V and 4 bases for J; bases not matched to a gene: 8. From germline, CDR1 is MNHNS and CDR2 SASEGT. This CDR3 has 13 amino acids. CDR3 sequence reads: CASADDRAYEQYF. The DNA of the CDR3 is TGTGCCAGCGCCGACGACAGGGCGTACGAGCAGTACTTC.

In its sample, this clonotype was seen a few times. J is TRBJ1-4 and V is TRBV7-2; D gene uncertain. The CDR3 totals 15 residues. CDR1 and CDR2 from the germline V gene are SGHTA and FQGNSA. V lost 8 bases to trimming and J lost 1 base, with 14 bases between them. CDR3 in amino acids: CASVLTGGTNEKLFF. The CDR3 nucleotides are TGTGCCAGCGTCTTGACGGGAGGAACTAATGAAAAACTGTTTTTT.

J is TRBJ2-7 and V is TRBV7-2, with 7 bases that match TRBD2. The germline V gene has CDR1 SGHTA and CDR2 FQGNSA. V shed 5 bases and J 6 bases; nucleotides not matched to a gene: 13. The CDR3 covers 15 residues. The DNA of the CDR3 is TGTGCCAGCAGCCCTCTTGGGGAGGGCCGCGCCGAGCAGTACTTC. Residues: CASSPLGEGRAEQYF.

This clonotype was observed a handful of times. This chain uses TRBV7-9 with TRBJ2-3, with D possibly being TRBD2 (6 bases). The CDR3 sequence is 16 residues long. Germline lookup yields CDR1 SEHNR and CDR2 FQNEAQ (reference sequence). V gave up 1 base and J gave up 1 base, with 12 bases separating them. CDR3 amino acids: CASSLGGSGGTDTQYF. The CDR3 DNA sequence: TGTGCCAGCAGCTTAGGCGGTAGCGGAGGCACAGATACGCAGTATTTT.

V is TRBV20-1 and J is TRBJ2-5; D is tentatively TRBD1 or TRBD2 (5 bases each). CDR3 length: 13 amino acids. Germline CDR1 reads DFQATT; CDR2 reads SNEGSKA (reference sequence). V was clipped by 4 bases and J by 3 bases, with 12 bases between them. Here the CDR3 reads CSAKEAGKETQYF. The CDR3 bases are TGCAGTGCTAAGGAGGCAGGGAAAGAGACCCAGTACTTC.

This clonotype was observed many times. The chain is built from TRBV4-3 and TRBJ2-1; 13 bases are a match to TRBD2. The ends lost 0 bases at V and 8 bases at J; junction bases unmatched: 10. The CDR3 sequence is 18 residues long. The germline CDR1 and CDR2 sequences are LGHNA and YSLEER. The CDR3 is CASSQERGGLAGEDEQFF. The CDR3 DNA sequence: TGCGCCAGCAGCCAAGAGAGAGGAGGACTAGCGGGGGAGGATGAGCAGTTCTTC.